Listed below are T cell receptor beta chains from one sample, sequenced in a study of blood T cell repertoires in COVID-19. The repertoire was sequenced with immunoSEQ multiplex PCR; TCRdb's copy has only in-frame clones and lacks some. The sample shows under 250,000 clones, about 88% of them seen only once. The sequenced material came from peripheral blood. The origin of the receptors is a woman aged 70-85 years with active or convalescent COVID-19. Both conserved end residues are part of each CDR3. D genes are given only for firm matches. Expanded clones get a size class; other rows say once, few or many, or leave the size out.

-	TRBV7-8	TRBJ1-5	-	TGTGCCAGCAGCTATCTAGGGACGCGGGGAAAGAATCAGCCCCAGCATTTT	CASSYLGTRGKNQPQHF
-	TRBV5-3	TRBJ2-4	-	TGTGCCAGAAGCCTACTCCGGGACGGCCAGGGGAAAAACATTCAGTACTTC	CARSLLRDGQGKNIQYF
-	TRBV6-2/TRBV6-3	TRBJ1-2	TRBD1	TGTGCCAGCAGCAGGACAGGGGGGATGCATGGCTACACCTTC	CASSRTGGMHGYTF
-	TRBV7-8	TRBJ1-1	-	TGTGCCAGCAGCTTATTTCAGGGAGGGACTGAAGCTTTCTTT	CASSLFQGGTEAFF
-	TRBV7-9	TRBJ2-3	TRBD2	TGTGCCAGCAGCGGCCTAGCGGGTCACACAGATACGCAGTATTTT	CASSGLAGHTDTQYF
-	TRBV9	TRBJ2-2	-	TGTGCCAGCAGCATCGGAGGGGCTGGGGTGGTGTTTTTT	CASSIGGAGVVFF
-	TRBV5-1	TRBJ1-6	TRBD1	TGCGCCAGCAGCTCGGGACAGGCTTCTAATTCACCCCTCCACTTT	CASSSGQASNSPLHF
-	TRBV4-3	TRBJ1-4	TRBD1	TGCGCCAGCAGTCGCACCGGGACAGGGGGGACGGGAACTAATGAAAAACTGTTTTTT	CASSRTGTGGTGTNEKLFF
few	TRBV5-1	TRBJ2-7	-	TGCGCCAGCAGCTTGACAGCTTACGAGCAGTACTTC	CASSLTAYEQYF
-	TRBV5-1	TRBJ2-7	-	TGCGCCAGCAGCTCGCCGCAGGCCTCCCGCTCCTACGAGCAGTACTTC	CASSSPQASRSYEQYF
-	TRBV14	TRBJ2-5	TRBD1	TGTGCCAGCAGCCCACTGACAGGGAACAACCAAGAGACCCAGTACTTC	CASSPLTGNNQETQYF
-	TRBV21-1	TRBJ1-1	-	TGTGCCAGCAGCAAAGTCCACTCGGACAGGCGTAAGACTATAATGAACACTGAAGCTTTCTTT	CASSKVHSDRRKTIMNTEAFF
-	TRBV6-1	TRBJ1-5	-	TGTGCCAGCAGTGAAGGCACCGACTCTTATAGCAATCAGCCCCAGCATTTT	CASSEGTDSYSNQPQHF
-	TRBV5-6	TRBJ2-3	TRBD2	TGTGCCAGCAGCCATCTGGCGGGGGGGACCACAGATACGCAGTATTTT	CASSHLAGGTTDTQYF
-	TRBV4-3	TRBJ2-5	-	TGCGCCAGCAGCCGGATAGCGGCCACTCAAGAGACCCAGTACTTC	CASSRIAATQETQYF
-	TRBV10-1	TRBJ1-1	-	TGCGCCAGCAGTGACCAGGGCAACGTCCAGGCTTTCTTT	CASSDQGNVQAFF
-	TRBV7-9	TRBJ2-2	TRBD1	TGTGCCAGCAGCTTAGCGACAGGGGCGTTCACCGGGGAGCTGTTTTTT	CASSLATGAFTGELFF
-	TRBV6-1	TRBJ2-2	TRBD2	TGTGCCAGCTGGCGGGGGGGGCAGCACGGGGAGCTGTTTTTT	CASWRGGQHGELFF
-	TRBV4-2	TRBJ1-2	TRBD1	TGTGCCAGCAGCCAAGGGGACAGGAATTACTATGGCTACACCTTC	CASSQGDRNYYGYTF
-	TRBV7-3	TRBJ2-3	-	TGTGCCAGCAGCCCGCCGGCGGGGATATCGCAGTATTTT	CASSPPAGISQYF
once	TRBV6-5	TRBJ1-2	TRBD1	TGTGCCAGCAGATCACCGGGACAGGGGGCGATTGGCTACACCTTC	CASRSPGQGAIGYTF
-	TRBV5-1	TRBJ1-2	-	TGCGCCAGCAGCACTCAGGGCTCCTATGGCTACACCTTC	CASSTQGSYGYTF
once	TRBV29-1	TRBJ2-7	-	TGCAGCGTTGACGCGGGCTCCTACGAGCAGTACTTC	CSVDAGSYEQYF
-	TRBV29-1	TRBJ1-2	-	TGCAGCGTTGTCCCACAAATTAACTATGGCTACACCTTC	CSVVPQINYGYTF
-	TRBV6-6	TRBJ1-2	-	TGTGCCAGCAGTTACGTCGGCGGTGGCTACACCTTC	CASSYVGGGYTF
-	TRBV18	TRBJ2-7	TRBD1	TGTGCCAGCTCACCACCGGGACAGGGGTTCATCGACGAGCAGTACTTC	CASSPPGQGFIDEQYF
-	TRBV6-6	TRBJ2-3	-	TGTGCCAGCAGGGAGGGGCTTGGAGATACGCAGTATTTT	CASREGLGDTQYF
-	TRBV7-9	TRBJ1-1	-	TGTGCCAGCAGCTCTCGGTCGGTGACACCTTTGGCTTTCTTT	CASSSRSVTPLAFF
-	TRBV7-9	TRBJ2-5	TRBD1	TGTGCCAGCAGCTTACCTACAGGGGCTAGGGCTGAGACCCAGTACTTC	CASSLPTGARAETQYF
-	TRBV7-9	TRBJ1-1	-	TGTGCCAGCATCAGGGTCGGGAACACTGAAGCTTTCTTT	CASIRVGNTEAFF
-	TRBV6-6	TRBJ1-3	TRBD1	TGTGCCGGCAGACAGGGGTTTGGTGGCACCATATATTTT	CAGRQGFGGTIYF